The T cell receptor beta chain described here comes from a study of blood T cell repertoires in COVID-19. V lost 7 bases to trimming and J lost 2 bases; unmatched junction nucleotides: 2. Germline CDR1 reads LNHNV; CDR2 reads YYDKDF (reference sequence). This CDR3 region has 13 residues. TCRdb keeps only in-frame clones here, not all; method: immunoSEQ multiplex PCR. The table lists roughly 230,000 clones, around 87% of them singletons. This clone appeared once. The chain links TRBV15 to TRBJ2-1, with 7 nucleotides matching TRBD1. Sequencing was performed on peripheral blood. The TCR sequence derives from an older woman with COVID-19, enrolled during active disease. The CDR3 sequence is CATTGGAYNEQFF. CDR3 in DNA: TGTGCCACCACAGGGGGAGCCTACAATGAGCAGTTCTTC.